The 32 T cell receptor beta chains in this list originate from one sample, sequenced in a study of early T cells in non-severe SARS-CoV-2 infection. MiXCR was run by TCRdb on the 5' RACE reads, yielding one entry per CDR3 protein. The top ten clones hold less than 9.5% of a sample with some 80,000 distinct CDR3 sequences, 5% of them seen once. This specimen consisted of whole blood, obtained at baseline. The receptors here all came from an adult who was a healthcare worker with PCR-confirmed SARS-CoV-2 infection or an uninfected control (not recorded which).

The V gene is TRBV6-5, the J gene TRBJ2-7; the D gene is possibly TRBD1 (5 bases). The V end lost 4 bases, the J end lost 0 bases, and 16 bases lay between the germline ends. This CDR3 region has 16 residues. Per germline, CDR1 MNHEY and CDR2 SVGAGI. This chain's CDR3 is CASSSTGTRSSYEQYF. In DNA, the CDR3 is TGTGCCAGCAGTTCTACAGGCACCAGGAGCTCCTACGAGCAGTACTTC.

The V gene is TRBV4-1, the J gene TRBJ2-1; unclear D gene. The CDR3 runs 12 residues. Trimming took off 4 bases at V and 7 bases at J, with 8 bases between the two ends. Germline CDR1 and CDR2: MGHRA and YSYEKL. This chain's CDR3 is CASSRASNEQFF. Here the CDR3 DNA reads TGCGCCAGCAGCCGGGCCTCTAATGAGCAGTTCTTC.

This clonotype was counted many times. This chain uses TRBV20-1 with TRBJ2-1; 9 nucleotides match TRBD2. In germline, CDR1 is DFQATT, CDR2 SNEGSKA (reference sequence). The CDR3 consists of 16 residues. The ends lost 2 bases at V and 3 bases at J; junction bases unmatched: 8. The CDR3 nucleotides read TGCAGTGCTAGACAAATTCTAGCGGGGCGCTACAATGAGCAGTTCTTC. Amino acid sequence: CSARQILAGRYNEQFF.

This clonotype appeared many times. The chain uses TRBV7-9 and TRBJ2-7; 8 nucleotides agree with TRBD1. V shed 3 bases and J 5 bases; nucleotides not matched to a gene: 6. The CDR3 is 14 residues long. The germline CDR1 and CDR2 sequences are SEHNR and FQNEAQ (reference sequence). The CDR3 loop is CASSFLQDRDEQYF. Written as DNA, the CDR3 is TGTGCCAGCAGCTTCCTTCAGGACAGGGACGAGCAGTACTTC.

J is TRBJ2-2 and V is TRBV20-1; 9 bases are a match to TRBD2. The CDR3 spans 15 residues. Germline V gives CDR1 DFQATT, CDR2 SNEGSKA (reference sequence). J lost 4 bases, V lost 5 bases, and 8 bases had no gene match. CDR3 residues: CSAPTGLALTGELFF. CDR3 in DNA: TGCAGTGCTCCAACCGGACTAGCGCTCACCGGGGAGCTGTTTTTT.

The sample holds many counts of this clonotype. This sequence joins TRBV21-1 and TRBJ1-5; the table assigns TRBD1, which was not confirmed against the DNA. TRBV21-1 is given as a pseudogene. The CDR3 runs 14 residues. Written as DNA, the CDR3 is TGTGCCAGCAGCAAAGCAGGGGTTGGTCAGCCCCAGCATTTT. Translated: CASSKAGVGQPQHF.

This clonotype was detected ten times or more. V usage is TRBV6-6 and J usage is TRBJ1-1; no reliable D call. This CDR3 has 15 residues. Germline CDR1 is MNHNY and CDR2 is SVGAGI (reference sequence). Trimming stripped 0 bases from V and 1 base from J, with 9 bases between. In DNA form, the CDR3 reads TGTGCCAGCAGTTACTCGGGAGGGCGGAACACTGAAGCTTTCTTT. Its translation is CASSYSGGRNTEAFF.

The chain recombines TRBV7-9 with TRBJ1-4; 11 positions agree with TRBD1. The germline V gene has CDR1 SEHNR and CDR2 FQNEAQ (reference sequence). After removal of 2 bases from V and 8 bases from J, the junction contained 4 bases not matched to a gene. CDR3 size: 15 residues. CDR3: CASSLSGTGGEKLFF. CDR3 DNA: TGTGCCAGCAGCTTATCCGGGACAGGGGGAGAAAAACTGTTTTTT.

This clonotype was picked up many times. The chain links TRBV21-1 to TRBJ1-5; the DNA was not used to check the table's D call, TRBD1. TRBV21-1 is annotated as a pseudogene. The CDR3 covers 19 residues. CDR3 DNA sequence: TGTGCCAGCAGCAACCAGGTGGGACAACCTACCGGAGGCAATCAGCCCCAGCATTTT. Translation: CASSNQVGQPTGGNQPQHF.

This clonotype has just a few counts. The J gene is TRBJ2-3, the V gene TRBV5-1, with TRBD2 matching over 8 bases. The CDR3 spans 14 residues. CDR1 is SGHRS and CDR2 is YFSETQ in the germline V gene. Germline trimming cut 2 bases from V and 3 bases from J; bases unmatched to any gene: 2. The CDR3 reads CASSFTSGTDTQYF. CDR3 DNA sequence: TGCGCCAGCAGCTTCACTAGCGGTACAGATACGCAGTATTTT. Full variable domain (missing parts from reference TRBV5-1 and TRBJ2-3): KAGVTQTPRYLIKTRGQQVTLSCSPISGHRSVSWYQQTPGQGLQFLFEYFSETQRNKGNFPGRFSGRQFSNSRSEMNVSTLELGDSALYLCASSFTSGTDTQYFGPGTRLTVL.

This clonotype was counted many times. CDR3 protein: CASSSLTGLAGAKETQYF. The CDR3 DNA reads as TGTGCCAGCAGTTCCCTAACCGGACTAGCGGGAGCCAAAGAGACCCAGTACTTC. The rearrangement joins TRBV27 to TRBJ2-5; 13 bases match TRBD2. The CDR3 runs to 18 residues. J gave up 3 bases and V 4 bases, and 11 bases lay outside the gene matches. Germline V gives CDR1 MNHEY, CDR2 SMNVEV (reference sequence).

This clonotype was recorded many times. The chain uses TRBV4-1 and TRBJ2-3, with 12 bases identical to TRBD2. Germline loops: CDR1 MGHRA, CDR2 YSYEKL. The CDR3 totals 16 residues. J gave up 1 base and V 4 bases, and 3 bases lay outside the gene matches. In nucleotides, the CDR3 is TGCGCCAGCAGCCCGGGACTAGCGGGTCGCACAGATACGCAGTATTTT. Its protein is CASSPGLAGRTDTQYF.

This clonotype was found many times. The chain joins TRBV29-1 to TRBJ2-1; TRBD2 agrees at 16 bases. There are 19 residues in the CDR3. Germline trimming cut 4 bases from V and 0 bases from J; bases unmatched to any gene: 9. Germline loops: CDR1 SQVTM, CDR2 ANQGSEA. The DNA of the CDR3 is TGCAGCGTTGCCCCAACGGGACTAGCGGGAGGGCACTCCTACAATGAGCAGTTCTTC. It is translated as CSVAPTGLAGGHSYNEQFF.

This clonotype was recorded many times. This chain uses TRBV29-1 with TRBJ2-3, with 7 nucleotides matching TRBD2. The V gene's germline CDR1 is SQVTM and CDR2 ANQGSEA. With 2 bases clipped from V and 3 bases from J, the junction kept 2 bases outside the gene matches. This CDR3 has 13 residues. The DNA of the CDR3 is TGCAGCGTTGAACAGGGAGGGACAGATACGCAGTATTTT. This encodes CSVEQGGTDTQYF.

The chain carries TRBV5-1 and TRBJ1-1; D ambiguous. Trimming pared 7 bases from V and 0 bases from J, leaving 13 bases between. The length of the CDR3 is 14 residues. From germline, CDR1 is SGHRS and CDR2 YFSETQ. CDR3 bases: TGCGCCAGCCGGGAGGCGCCCGTGAACACTGAAGCTTTCTTT. It encodes CASREAPVNTEAFF.

This clonotype rates as medium-sized. The J gene is TRBJ2-1, the V gene TRBV7-6; 15 bases align to TRBD2. Germline V lookup: CDR1 SGHVS, CDR2 FNYEAQ. The junction had 2 bases not matched to a gene; V was cut back by 4 bases and J by 7 bases. The CDR3 totals 15 residues. This CDR3 is CASSSGTSGRNEQFF. CDR3 bases: TGTGCCAGCAGCTCCGGGACTAGCGGGAGGAATGAGCAGTTCTTC.

This clonotype was picked up a small number of times. The chain joins TRBV5-1 to TRBJ1-1, with D perhaps TRBD1 (5 bases). The CDR3 is 13 residues long. The germline V and J ends were trimmed by 4 bases and 3 bases, with 10 bases remaining between them. Germline CDR1 reads SGHRS; CDR2 reads YFSETQ. CDR3 residues: CASSGGGYTEAFF. CDR3 DNA: TGCGCCAGCAGCGGGGGAGGTTACACTGAAGCTTTCTTT.

This clonotype was detected ten times or more. The chain has TRBV25-1 and TRBJ2-7; TRBD1 matches 10 bases. The CDR3 length is 15 residues. Losses at the gene ends were 4 bases for V and 4 bases for J; bases not matched to a gene: 7. Germline CDR1 and CDR2: MGHDK and SYGVNS. The CDR3 is CASSGTGTGAYEQYF. The CDR3 nucleotides are TGTGCCAGCAGTGGAACCGGGACAGGGGCTTACGAGCAGTACTTC.

About this clonotype: At one end the junction does not follow the germline gene, possibly because of a read error. The chain uses TRBV28 and TRBJ1-6; D may be TRBD1 (6 bases). The germline V gene encodes CDR1 MDHEN and CDR2 SYDVKM. This CDR3 spans 13 amino acids. The CDR3 sequence: CASSLRGPRVLHF. The CDR3 DNA follows: TGTGCCAGCAGTCTCAGGGGTCCTCGCGTCCTCCATTTT.

With respect to this clonotype: Possible read error: a much larger clone is one base away. The V and J genes are TRBV11-2 and TRBJ2-7, with D possibly being TRBD1 or TRBD2 (6 bases each). V gave up 8 bases and J gave up 2 bases, with 25 bases separating them. This CDR3 has 17 residues. CDR1 and CDR2 (germline): SGHAT, FQNNGV. The CDR3 reads CASGGPSPGSPTYEQYF. The CDR3 nucleotides read TGTGCCAGCGGGGGGCCATCCCCGGGATCACCTACCTACGAGCAGTACTTC.

This clonotype was seen at least ten times. The chain employs TRBV27 and TRBJ2-1; 11 nucleotides align to TRBD2. The V gene's germline CDR1 is MNHEY and CDR2 SMNVEV (reference sequence). This CDR3 contains 16 residues. Trimming removed 4 bases from V and 2 bases from J; junction bases left unmatched: 4. CDR3 sequence: CASSSLTSGTYNEQFF. CDR3 DNA sequence: TGTGCCAGCAGTTCCCTGACTAGCGGGACCTACAATGAGCAGTTCTTC.

In this sample, this clonotype turned up many times. The chain employs TRBV20-1 and TRBJ2-7; possibly TRBD1 for D (6 bases). The V end was cut by 2 bases, the J end by 2 bases, with 16 bases between. The CDR3 sequence is 15 residues long. Per germline, CDR1 DFQATT and CDR2 SNEGSKA (reference sequence). Here the CDR3 reads CSARLARGLAYEQYF. CDR3 DNA: TGCAGTGCTAGACTGGCCAGGGGCCTTGCCTACGAGCAGTACTTC.

This chain joins TRBV5-4 and TRBJ2-3; D is unclear. V lost 0 bases, J lost 5 bases, and 10 bases lay in between. This CDR3 has 14 amino acids. Germline V gives CDR1 SGHNT, CDR2 YYREEE (reference sequence). The CDR3 DNA sequence: TGTGCCAGCAGCTTGGCCTATTTAGGAGATACGCAGTATTTT. Its protein product is CASSLAYLGDTQYF.

This clonotype has ten or more counts. V is TRBV29-1 and J is TRBJ1-2, with D maybe TRBD1 (6 bases). CDR1 and CDR2 (germline): SQVTM, ANQGSEA. Deletions cut 0 bases from V and 5 bases from J, with 13 bases between. This CDR3 comprises 14 residues. The CDR3 protein is CSVEDGGASYGYTF. As DNA, the CDR3 is TGCAGCGTTGAAGATGGGGGGGCATCATATGGCTACACCTTC.

This clonotype was seen a handful of times. The chain uses TRBV6-2 or TRBV6-3 and TRBJ1-1; the D is unclear. Germline V gene lookup returns CDR1 MNHEY and CDR2 SVGEGT. The CDR3 length is 13 residues. V was clipped by 2 bases and J by 4 bases, with 8 bases between them. In DNA form, the CDR3 reads TGTGCCAGCAGTTACCGACGGGGCACTGAAGCTTTCTTT. Translating gives CASSYRRGTEAFF.

V usage is TRBV7-8 and J usage is TRBJ1-2; D perhaps matches TRBD1 (6 bases). The CDR3 runs to 15 residues. Deletions cut 6 bases from V and 2 bases from J, with 16 bases between. Germline CDR1 reads SGHVS; CDR2 reads FQNEAQ. Written as DNA, the CDR3 is TGTGCCAGCAGTCTTTTAGGCCAGGGGAACTATGGCTACACCTTC. It specifies CASSLLGQGNYGYTF.

This clonotype appeared many times. The chain joins TRBV6-1 to TRBJ2-1; 10 bases fit TRBD2. Trimming cost V 6 bases and J 8 bases; bases outside gene matches: 7. Germline-derived CDR1 and CDR2 are MNHNS and SASEGT. The CDR3 contains 14 residues. CDR3 region: CASRESSGRYEQFF. The CDR3 coding sequence is TGTGCCAGCAGAGAAAGTAGCGGGAGGTATGAGCAGTTCTTC.

Regarding this clonotype: A read error may account for a junction end that differs from germline. The chain carries TRBV4-1 and TRBJ2-3, with 7 bases identical to TRBD1. The V gene's germline CDR1 is MGHRA and CDR2 YSYEKL. The CDR3 is 16 amino acids. The CDR3 DNA reads TGCGCCAGCAGCCAAGATGAGGGGGCAAGAACAGAAACGCAGTATTTT. Translation gives CASSQDEGARTETQYF.

At least ten counts were recorded for this clonotype. The genes are TRBV6-4 and TRBJ2-2; D gene ambiguous. From germline, CDR1 is MRHNA and CDR2 SNTAGT. The CDR3 loop spans 13 amino acids. Trimming shortened V by 1 base and J by 3 bases, and 3 bases separated the two germline ends. CDR3 sequence: CASSDFDTGELFF. The CDR3 coding sequence is TGTGCCAGCAGTGACTTTGACACCGGGGAGCTGTTTTTT.

The sample holds many counts of this clonotype. The genes are TRBV5-1 and TRBJ1-5; D ambiguous. The germline V and J ends were trimmed by 0 bases and 6 bases, with 7 bases remaining between them. Germline loops: CDR1 SGHRS, CDR2 YFSETQ. This CDR3 spans 13 amino acids. The CDR3 sequence: CASSLAGSQPQHF. CDR3 bases: TGCGCCAGCAGCTTGGCCGGGAGTCAGCCCCAGCATTTT.

As concerns this clonotype: A clone one base away is much larger, so this may be a read error. The chain is built from TRBV7-6 and TRBJ1-3, with D hard to call. CDR3 length: 16 residues. Germline V gene data show CDR1 as SGHVS and CDR2 as FNYEAQ. The chain's CDR3 is CASSLDVQSSENTIYF. The DNA of the CDR3 is TGTGCCAGCAGCTTAGACGTACAGAGCTCTGAAAACACCATATATTTT.

The chain has TRBV7-8 and TRBJ2-1, with a tentative D call TRBD2 (6 bases). Trimming took 11 bases from V and 5 from J, leaving 13 bases between them. Germline CDR1 and CDR2: SGHVS and FQNEAQ. The length of the CDR3 is 12 residues. CDR3 loop: CASTRRDNEQFF. As DNA, the CDR3 is TGTGCCTCCACACGGAGGGACAATGAGCAGTTCTTC.